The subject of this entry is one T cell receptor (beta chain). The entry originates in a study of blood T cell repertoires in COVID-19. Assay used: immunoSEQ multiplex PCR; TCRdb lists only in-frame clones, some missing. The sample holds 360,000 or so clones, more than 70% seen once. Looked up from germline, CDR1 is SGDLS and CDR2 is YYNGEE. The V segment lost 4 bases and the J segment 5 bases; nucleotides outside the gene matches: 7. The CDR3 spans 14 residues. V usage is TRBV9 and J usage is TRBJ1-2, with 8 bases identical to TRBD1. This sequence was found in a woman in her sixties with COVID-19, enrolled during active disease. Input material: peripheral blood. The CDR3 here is CASSPGQGRYGYTF. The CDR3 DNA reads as TGTGCCAGCAGCCCCGGACAGGGACGTTATGGCTACACCTTC.